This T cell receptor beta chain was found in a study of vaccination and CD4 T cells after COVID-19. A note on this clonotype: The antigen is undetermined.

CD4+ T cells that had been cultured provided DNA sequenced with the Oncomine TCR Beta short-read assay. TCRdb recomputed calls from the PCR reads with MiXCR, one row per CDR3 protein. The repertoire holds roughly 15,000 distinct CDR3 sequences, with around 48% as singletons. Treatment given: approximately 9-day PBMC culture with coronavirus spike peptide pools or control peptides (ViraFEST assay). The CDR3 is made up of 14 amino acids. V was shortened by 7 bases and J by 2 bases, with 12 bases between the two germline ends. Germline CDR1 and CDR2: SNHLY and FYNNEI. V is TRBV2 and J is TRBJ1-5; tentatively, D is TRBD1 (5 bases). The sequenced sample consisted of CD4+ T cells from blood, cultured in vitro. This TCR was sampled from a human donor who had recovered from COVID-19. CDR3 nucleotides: TGTGCCAGCAAATGGGGACCAGGCAATCAGCCCCAGCATTTT. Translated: CASKWGPGNQPQHF. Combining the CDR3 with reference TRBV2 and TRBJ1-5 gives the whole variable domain EPEVTQTPSHQVTQMGQEVILRCVPISNHLYFYWYRQILGQKVEFLVSFYNNEISEKSEIFDDQFSVERPDGSNFTLKIRSTKLEDSAMYFCASKWGPGNQPQHFGDGTRLSIL.